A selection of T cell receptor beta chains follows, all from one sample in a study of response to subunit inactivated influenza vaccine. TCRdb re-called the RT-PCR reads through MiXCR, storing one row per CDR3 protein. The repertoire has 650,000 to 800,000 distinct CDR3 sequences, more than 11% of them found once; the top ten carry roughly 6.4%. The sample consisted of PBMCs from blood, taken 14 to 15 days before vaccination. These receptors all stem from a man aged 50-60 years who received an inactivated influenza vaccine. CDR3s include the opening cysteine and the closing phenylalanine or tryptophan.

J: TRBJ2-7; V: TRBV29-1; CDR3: CSVHDRGDSEQYF
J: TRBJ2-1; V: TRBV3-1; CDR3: CASSQDESYNEQFF
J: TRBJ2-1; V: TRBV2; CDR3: CASKANEQFF
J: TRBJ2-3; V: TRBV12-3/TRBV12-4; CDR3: CASSRTSGGVSTDTQYF
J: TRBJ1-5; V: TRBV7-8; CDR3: CASSLAYGMRNQPQHF
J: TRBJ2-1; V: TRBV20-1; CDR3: CSARSDRTPYNEQFF
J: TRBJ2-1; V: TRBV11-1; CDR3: CASSREGLYNEQFF
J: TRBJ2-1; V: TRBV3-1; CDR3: CASSQAAQGEQFF
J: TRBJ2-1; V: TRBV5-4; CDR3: CASSPDRGRSNEQFF
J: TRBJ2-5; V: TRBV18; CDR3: CASSPYGQTQETQYF
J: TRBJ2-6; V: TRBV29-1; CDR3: CSVMMGPASGANVLTF
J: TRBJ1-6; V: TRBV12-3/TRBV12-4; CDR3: CASSSVVGSDSPLHF
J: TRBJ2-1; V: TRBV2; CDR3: CASSGTSGNNEQFF
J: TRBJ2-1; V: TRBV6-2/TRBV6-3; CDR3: CASSPPFYNEQFF
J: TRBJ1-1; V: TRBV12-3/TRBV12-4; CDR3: CASSLLSDLTEAFF
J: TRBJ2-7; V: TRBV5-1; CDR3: CASSLNMYEQYF
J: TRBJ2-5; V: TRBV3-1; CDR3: CASSYPGTSRETQYF
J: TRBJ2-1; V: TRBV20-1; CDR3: CSARALAPYNEQFF
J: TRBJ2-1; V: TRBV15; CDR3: CATIPTGLAAGNEQFF
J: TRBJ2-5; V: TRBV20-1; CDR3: CSARAGETQYF
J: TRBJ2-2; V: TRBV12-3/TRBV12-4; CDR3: CTFCLWLRSGPNTGELFF
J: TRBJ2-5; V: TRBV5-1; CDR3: CASRRAGEVQETQYF
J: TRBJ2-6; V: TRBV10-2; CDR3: CASSEGQGLGANVLTF
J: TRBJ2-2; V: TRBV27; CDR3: CASSLIGGAGTGELFF
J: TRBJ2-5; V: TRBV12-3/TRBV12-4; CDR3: CASSVDRVEETQYF
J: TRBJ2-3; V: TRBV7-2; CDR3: CASSSSDLRTDTQYF
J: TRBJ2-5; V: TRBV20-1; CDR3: CSVLGVRETQYF
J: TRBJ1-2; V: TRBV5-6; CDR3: CASSPRVRGANYGYTF
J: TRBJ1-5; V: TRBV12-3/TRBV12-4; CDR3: CASSTGGAFQPQHF
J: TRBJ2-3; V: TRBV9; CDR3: CASSVGVSTDTQYF
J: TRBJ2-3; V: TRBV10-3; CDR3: CAISESMSGGADTQYF
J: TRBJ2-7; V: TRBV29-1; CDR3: CSVVGAGGTAYEQYF
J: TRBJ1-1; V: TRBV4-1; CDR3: CASSQGTGWNTEAFF
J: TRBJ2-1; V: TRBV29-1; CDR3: CGGSSSYNEQFF
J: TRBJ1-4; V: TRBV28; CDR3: CASSSYRDPLNEKLFF
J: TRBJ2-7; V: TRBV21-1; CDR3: CASSKRAQTGLIYEQYF
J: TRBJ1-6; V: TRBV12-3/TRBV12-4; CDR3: CASSLDGTNSPLHF
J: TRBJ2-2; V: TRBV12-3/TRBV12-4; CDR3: CASVGVWGQGSTGELFF
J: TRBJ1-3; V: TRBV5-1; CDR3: CASSFSEGRRNTIYF